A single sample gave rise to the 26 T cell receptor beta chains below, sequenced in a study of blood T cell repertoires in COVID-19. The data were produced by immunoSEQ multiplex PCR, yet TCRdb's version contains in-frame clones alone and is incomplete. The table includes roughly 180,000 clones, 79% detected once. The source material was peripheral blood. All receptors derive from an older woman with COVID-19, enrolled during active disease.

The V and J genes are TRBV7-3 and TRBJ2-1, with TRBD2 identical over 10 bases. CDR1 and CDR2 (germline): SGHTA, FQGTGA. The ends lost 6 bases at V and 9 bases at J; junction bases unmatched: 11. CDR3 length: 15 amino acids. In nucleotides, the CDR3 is TGTGCCAGCAGGGTTAGCGGGGGGCCCTTCGGTGAGCAGTTCTTC. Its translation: CASRVSGGPFGEQFF.

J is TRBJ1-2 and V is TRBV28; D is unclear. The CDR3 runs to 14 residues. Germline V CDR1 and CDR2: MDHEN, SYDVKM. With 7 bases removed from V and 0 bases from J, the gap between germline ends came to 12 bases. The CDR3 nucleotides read TGTGCCAGCACCCAATTTGCAGCTAACTATGGCTACACCTTC. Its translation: CASTQFAANYGYTF.

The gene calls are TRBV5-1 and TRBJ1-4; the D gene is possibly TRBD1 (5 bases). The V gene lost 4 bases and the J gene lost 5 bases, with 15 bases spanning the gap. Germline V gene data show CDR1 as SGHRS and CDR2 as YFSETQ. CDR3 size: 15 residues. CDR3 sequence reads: CASSLGRRENEKLFF. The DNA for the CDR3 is TGCGCCAGCAGCCTGGGGCGGAGGGAGAATGAAAAACTGTTTTTT.

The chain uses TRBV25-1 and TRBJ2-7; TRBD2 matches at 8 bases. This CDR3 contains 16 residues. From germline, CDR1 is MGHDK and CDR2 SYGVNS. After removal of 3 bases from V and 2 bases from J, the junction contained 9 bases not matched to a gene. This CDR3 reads CASSELTSGYTYEQYF. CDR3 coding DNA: TGTGCCAGCAGTGAGCTCACTAGCGGCTACACCTACGAGCAGTACTTC.

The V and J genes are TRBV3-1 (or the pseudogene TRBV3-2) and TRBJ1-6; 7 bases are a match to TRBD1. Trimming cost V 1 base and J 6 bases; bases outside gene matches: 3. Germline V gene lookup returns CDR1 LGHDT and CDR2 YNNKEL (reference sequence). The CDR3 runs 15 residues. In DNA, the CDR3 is TGTGCCAGCAGCCAAGCGTCAGGGGGTAATTCACCCCTCCACTTT. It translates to CASSQASGGNSPLHF.

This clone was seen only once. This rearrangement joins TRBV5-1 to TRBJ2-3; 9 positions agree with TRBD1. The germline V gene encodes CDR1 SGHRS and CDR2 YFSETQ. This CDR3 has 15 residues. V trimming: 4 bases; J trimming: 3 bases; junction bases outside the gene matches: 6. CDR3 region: CASSKRQGGTDTQYF. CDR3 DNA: TGCGCCAGCAGCAAGAGACAGGGGGGTACAGATACGCAGTATTTT. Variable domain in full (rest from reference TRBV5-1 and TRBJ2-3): KAGVTQTPRYLIKTRGQQVTLSCSPISGHRSVSWYQQTPGQGLQFLFEYFSETQRNKGNFPGRFSGRQFSNSRSEMNVSTLELGDSALYLCASSKRQGGTDTQYFGPGTRLTVL.

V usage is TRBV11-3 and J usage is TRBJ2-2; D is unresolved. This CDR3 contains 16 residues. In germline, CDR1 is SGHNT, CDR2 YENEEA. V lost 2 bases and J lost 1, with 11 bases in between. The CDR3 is CASSLNGQKNTGELFF. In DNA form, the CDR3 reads TGTGCCAGCAGCTTAAATGGCCAGAAGAACACCGGGGAGCTGTTTTTT.

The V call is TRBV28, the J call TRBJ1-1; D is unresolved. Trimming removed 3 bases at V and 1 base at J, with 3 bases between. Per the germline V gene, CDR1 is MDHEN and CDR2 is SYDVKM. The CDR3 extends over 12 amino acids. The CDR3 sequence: CASSFQNTEAFF. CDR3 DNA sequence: TGTGCCAGCAGTTTCCAGAACACTGAAGCTTTCTTT.

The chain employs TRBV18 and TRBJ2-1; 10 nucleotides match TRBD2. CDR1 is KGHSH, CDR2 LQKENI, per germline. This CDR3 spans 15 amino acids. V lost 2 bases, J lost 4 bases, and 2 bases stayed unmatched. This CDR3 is CASSPTSGIYNEQFF. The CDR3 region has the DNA TGTGCCAGCTCACCAACTAGCGGGATATACAATGAGCAGTTCTTC.

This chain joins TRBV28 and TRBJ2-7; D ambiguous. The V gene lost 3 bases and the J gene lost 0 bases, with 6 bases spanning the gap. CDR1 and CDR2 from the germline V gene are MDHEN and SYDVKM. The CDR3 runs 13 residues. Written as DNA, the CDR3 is TGTGCCAGCAGTTTTAGAGCCTCCTACGAGCAGTACTTC. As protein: CASSFRASYEQYF.

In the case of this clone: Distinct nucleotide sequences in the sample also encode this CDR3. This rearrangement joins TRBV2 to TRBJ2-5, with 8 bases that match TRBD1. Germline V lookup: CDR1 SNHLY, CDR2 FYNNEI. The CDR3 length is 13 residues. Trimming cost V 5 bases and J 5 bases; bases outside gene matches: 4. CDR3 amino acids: CASSYRGLETQYF. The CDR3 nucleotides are TGTGCCAGCAGTTACAGGGGGTTGGAGACCCAGTACTTC.

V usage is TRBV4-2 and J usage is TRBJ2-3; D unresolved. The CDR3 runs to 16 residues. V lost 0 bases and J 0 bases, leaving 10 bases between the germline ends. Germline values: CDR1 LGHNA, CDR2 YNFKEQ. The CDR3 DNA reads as TGTGCCAGCAGCCAAGATGGAGCGCTTAGCACAGATACGCAGTATTTT. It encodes CASSQDGALSTDTQYF.

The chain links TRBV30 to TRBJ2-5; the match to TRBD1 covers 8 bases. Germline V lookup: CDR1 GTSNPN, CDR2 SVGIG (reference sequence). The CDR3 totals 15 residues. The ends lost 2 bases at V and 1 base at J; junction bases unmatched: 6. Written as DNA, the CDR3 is TGTGCCTGGAGTTTGGGGGACAGGTCCCAAGAGACCCAGTACTTC. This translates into CAWSLGDRSQETQYF.

The CDR3: CASSQASGELFF. The CDR3 region has the DNA TGTGCCAGCAGCCAAGCTAGCGGGGAGCTGTTTTTT. The rearrangement joins TRBV3-1 (or the pseudogene TRBV3-2) to TRBJ2-2; D not certain. V was cut by 1 base and J by 7 bases, with 4 bases left in between. The V gene's germline CDR1 is LGHDT and CDR2 YNNKEL (reference sequence). CDR3 length: 12 residues.

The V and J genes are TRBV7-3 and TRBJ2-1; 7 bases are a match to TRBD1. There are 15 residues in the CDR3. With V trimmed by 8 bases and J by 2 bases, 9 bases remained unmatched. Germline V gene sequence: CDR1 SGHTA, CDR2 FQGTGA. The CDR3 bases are TGTGCCAGCTCCGAGGGGGCAGGTACCTACAATGAGCAGTTCTTC. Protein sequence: CASSEGAGTYNEQFF. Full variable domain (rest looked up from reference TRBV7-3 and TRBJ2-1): GAGVSQTPSNKVTEKGKYVELRCDPISGHTALYWYRQSLGQGPEFLIYFQGTGAADDSGLPNDRFFAVRPEGSVSTLKIQRTERGDSAVYLCASSEGAGTYNEQFFGPGTRLTVL.

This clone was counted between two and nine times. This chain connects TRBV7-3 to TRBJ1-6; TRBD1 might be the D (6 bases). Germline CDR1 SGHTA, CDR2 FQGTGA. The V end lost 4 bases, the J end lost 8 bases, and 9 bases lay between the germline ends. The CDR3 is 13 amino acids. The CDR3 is CASSYSGDSPLHF. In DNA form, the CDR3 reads TGTGCCAGCAGCTATTCAGGGGATTCACCCCTCCACTTT.

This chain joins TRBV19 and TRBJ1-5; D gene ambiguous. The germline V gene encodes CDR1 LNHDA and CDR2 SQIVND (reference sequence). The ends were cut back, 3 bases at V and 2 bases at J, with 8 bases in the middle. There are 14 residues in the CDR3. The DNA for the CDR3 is TGTGCCAGTAGTATGGTCCGGGGCAATCAGCCCCAGCATTTT. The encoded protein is CASSMVRGNQPQHF.

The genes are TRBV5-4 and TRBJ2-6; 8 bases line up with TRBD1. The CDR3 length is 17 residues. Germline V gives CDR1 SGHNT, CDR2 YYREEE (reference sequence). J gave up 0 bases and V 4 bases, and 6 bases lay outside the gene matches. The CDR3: CASSTGGLNSGANVLTF. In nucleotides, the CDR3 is TGTGCCAGCAGCACAGGGGGACTGAACTCTGGGGCCAACGTCCTGACTTTC.

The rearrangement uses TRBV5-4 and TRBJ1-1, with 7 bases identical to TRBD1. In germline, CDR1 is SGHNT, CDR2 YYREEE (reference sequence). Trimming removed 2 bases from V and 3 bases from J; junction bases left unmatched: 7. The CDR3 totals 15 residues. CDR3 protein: CASSFRDRVHTEAFF. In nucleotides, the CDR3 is TGTGCCAGCAGCTTTCGAGACAGGGTACACACTGAAGCTTTCTTT.

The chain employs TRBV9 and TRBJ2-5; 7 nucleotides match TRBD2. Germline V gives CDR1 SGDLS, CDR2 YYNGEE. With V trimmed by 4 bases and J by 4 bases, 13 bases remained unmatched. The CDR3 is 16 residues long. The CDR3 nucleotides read TGTGCCAGCAGCCCTGGGTTCGGGGGGATTGGAGAGACCCAGTACTTC. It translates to CASSPGFGGIGETQYF.

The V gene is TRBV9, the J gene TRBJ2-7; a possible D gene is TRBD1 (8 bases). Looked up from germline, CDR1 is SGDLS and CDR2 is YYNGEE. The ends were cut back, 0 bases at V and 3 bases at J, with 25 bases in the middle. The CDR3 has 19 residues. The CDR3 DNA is TGTGCCAGCAGCGTAGCTACGGGGGAGGGACAGGAGTTCTACTACGAGCAGTACGTC. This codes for CASSVATGEGQEFYYEQYV.

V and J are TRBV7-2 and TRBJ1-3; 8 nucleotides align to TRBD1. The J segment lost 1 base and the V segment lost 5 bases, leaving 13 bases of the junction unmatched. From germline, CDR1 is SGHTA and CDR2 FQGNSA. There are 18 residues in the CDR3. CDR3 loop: CASSLQGQAILSGNTIYF. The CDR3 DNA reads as TGTGCCAGCAGCCTTCAGGGACAGGCAATATTGTCTGGAAACACCATATATTTT.

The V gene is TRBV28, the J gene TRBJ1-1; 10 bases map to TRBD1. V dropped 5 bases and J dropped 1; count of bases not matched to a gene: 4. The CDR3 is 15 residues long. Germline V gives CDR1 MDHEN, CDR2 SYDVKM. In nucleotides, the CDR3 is TGTGCCAGCAGTCCTCGGGACAGGGGGAACACTGAAGCTTTCTTT. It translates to CASSPRDRGNTEAFF.

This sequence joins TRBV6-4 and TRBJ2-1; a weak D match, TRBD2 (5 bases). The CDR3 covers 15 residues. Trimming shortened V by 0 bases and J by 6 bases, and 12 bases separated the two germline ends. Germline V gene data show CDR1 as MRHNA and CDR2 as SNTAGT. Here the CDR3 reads CASSDSAGPFNEQFF. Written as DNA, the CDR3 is TGTGCCAGCAGTGACTCCGCGGGCCCCTTCAATGAGCAGTTCTTC.

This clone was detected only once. CDR3 nucleotide sequence: TGTGCCAGCAGCCTCGGGACAGGGGATCTCGGTCAGCCCCAGCATTTT. As protein: CASSLGTGDLGQPQHF. J is TRBJ1-5 and V is TRBV11-2, with 10 bases aligning to TRBD1. This CDR3 has 16 amino acids. Losses at the gene ends were 5 bases for V and 6 bases for J; bases not matched to a gene: 10. Germline V lookup: CDR1 SGHAT, CDR2 FQNNGV.

The CDR3 protein is CASSYGASGIETQYF. For the CDR3, the DNA is TGTGCCAGCAGTTACGGCGCTAGCGGGATTGAGACCCAGTACTTC. The chain joins TRBV6-2 or TRBV6-3 to TRBJ2-5; 9 bases fit TRBD2. Unmatched junction bases numbered 6, after V lost 2 bases and J lost 5 bases. This CDR3 has 15 amino acids. Per germline, CDR1 MNHEY and CDR2 SVGEGT.